This is a list of T cell receptor beta chains from one sample in a study of CD8 T cells in ankylosing spondylitis. TCRdb called the 5' RACE reads again in MiXCR, with one record for every CDR3 protein. Altogether some 450,000 distinct CDR3 sequences are present, 17% being singletons, with the ten largest covering approximately 1%. Specimen: blood, either unsorted or a sorted T cell fraction (not recorded which). These receptors all stem from a male donor with ankylosing spondylitis. Both conserved end residues are part of each CDR3. A D gene is named only where the DNA matches it firmly. Clone size is not always given. Where it is, it says once, few, many or a class for expanded clones.

J gene: TRBJ2-1; D gene: NA; clone size: NA; V gene: TRBV29-1; CDR3 protein: CSATRRIPDSSYNEQFF; CDR3 DNA: TGCAGCGCCACGAGGAGGATACCGGACTCTTCCTACAATGAGCAGTTCTTC
J gene: TRBJ2-2; D gene: NA; clone size: many; V gene: TRBV4-3; CDR3 protein: CASSQRVQATGELFF; CDR3 DNA: TGCGCCAGCAGCCAGAGGGTACAGGCCACCGGGGAGCTGTTTTTT
J gene: TRBJ2-1; D gene: TRBD2; clone size: few; V gene: TRBV2; CDR3 protein: CASSEDLAGEQFF; CDR3 DNA: TGTGCCAGCAGTGAAGATCTAGCGGGAGAGCAGTTCTTC
J gene: TRBJ2-5; D gene: NA; clone size: few; V gene: TRBV28; CDR3 protein: CASSLGRKTQYF; CDR3 DNA: TGTGCCAGCAGTTTAGGGAGGAAGACCCAGTACTTC
J gene: TRBJ2-3; D gene: TRBD2; clone size: few; V gene: TRBV2; CDR3 protein: CAIRTSVSDTQYF; CDR3 DNA: TGTGCCATACGGACTAGCGTCTCAGATACGCAGTATTTT
J gene: TRBJ2-6; D gene: TRBD1; clone size: NA; V gene: TRBV5-1; CDR3 protein: CASSEGQGIGANVLTF; CDR3 DNA: TGCGCCAGCAGCGAGGGACAGGGAATTGGGGCCAACGTCCTGACTTTC
J gene: TRBJ2-3; D gene: NA; clone size: few; V gene: TRBV6-1; CDR3 protein: CASRVRGTDTQYF; CDR3 DNA: TGTGCCAGCAGGGTACGCGGCACAGATACGCAGTATTTT
J gene: TRBJ2-1; D gene: TRBD2; clone size: few; V gene: TRBV20-1; CDR3 protein: CSAGTSGVSSYNEQFF; CDR3 DNA: TGCAGTGCGGGGACTAGCGGGGTAAGCTCCTACAATGAGCAGTTCTTC
J gene: TRBJ1-6; D gene: NA; clone size: NA; V gene: TRBV6-1; CDR3 protein: CASSPQGGAYLHF; CDR3 DNA: TGTGCCAGCAGTCCTCAGGGCGGGGCCTACCTCCACTTT
J gene: TRBJ2-2; D gene: NA; clone size: NA; V gene: TRBV5-1; CDR3 protein: CASSLDSSPGTGELFF; CDR3 DNA: TGCGCCAGCAGCTTGGATTCCTCCCCGGGGACCGGGGAGCTGTTTTTT
J gene: TRBJ1-5; D gene: NA; clone size: few; V gene: TRBV20-1; CDR3 protein: CSAGQASSNQPQHF; CDR3 DNA: TGCAGTGCCGGACAAGCCTCCAGCAATCAGCCCCAGCATTTT
J gene: TRBJ2-2; D gene: NA; clone size: NA; V gene: TRBV20-1; CDR3 protein: CSARDYRHRTGELFF; CDR3 DNA: TGCAGTGCTAGAGATTACCGACACCGTACCGGGGAGCTGTTTTTT
J gene: TRBJ2-7; D gene: TRBD2; clone size: NA; V gene: TRBV12-3/TRBV12-4; CDR3 protein: CASSPIGGSPSYEQYF; CDR3 DNA: TGTGCCAGCAGTCCAATAGGCGGGAGCCCCTCCTACGAGCAGTACTTC
J gene: TRBJ1-5; D gene: NA; clone size: few; V gene: TRBV7-2; CDR3 protein: CASRPGHSSNQPQHF; CDR3 DNA: TGTGCCAGCAGGCCAGGACATAGTAGCAATCAGCCCCAGCATTTT
J gene: TRBJ1-1; D gene: NA; clone size: NA; V gene: TRBV20-1; CDR3 protein: CSARDPNGVYTEAFF; CDR3 DNA: TGCAGTGCTAGAGATCCTAACGGGGTCTACACTGAAGCTTTCTTT
J gene: TRBJ1-6; D gene: NA; clone size: NA; V gene: TRBV5-1; CDR3 protein: CASSLDPASSYNSPLHF; CDR3 DNA: TGCGCCAGCAGCTTGGATCCGGCGAGCTCCTATAATTCACCCCTCCACTTT
J gene: TRBJ2-2; D gene: TRBD2; clone size: NA; V gene: TRBV20-1; CDR3 protein: CSAQFLAGPGELFF; CDR3 DNA: TGCAGTGCCCAGTTCCTAGCGGGCCCCGGGGAGCTGTTTTTT
J gene: TRBJ2-1; D gene: TRBD2; clone size: many; V gene: TRBV7-8; CDR3 protein: CASSFTPGTSSNEQFF; CDR3 DNA: TGTGCCAGCAGCTTCACTCCCGGGACTAGCTCCAATGAGCAGTTCTTC
J gene: TRBJ2-3; D gene: NA; clone size: few; V gene: TRBV2; CDR3 protein: CASIHSEQDTQYF; CDR3 DNA: TGTGCCAGCATACACAGTGAGCAAGATACGCAGTATTTT
J gene: TRBJ1-1; D gene: TRBD1; clone size: NA; V gene: TRBV3-1; CDR3 protein: CASSQTQGAGEAFF; CDR3 DNA: TGTGCCAGCAGCCAGACACAGGGGGCGGGTGAAGCTTTCTTT
J gene: TRBJ1-1; D gene: NA; clone size: NA; V gene: TRBV18; CDR3 protein: CASSPETRTSGAFF; CDR3 DNA: TGTGCCAGCTCACCAGAAACCCGGACCTCGGGAGCTTTCTTT
J gene: TRBJ2-7; D gene: NA; clone size: NA; V gene: TRBV4-2; CDR3 protein: CASSQDPSGRYEQYF; CDR3 DNA: TGTGCCAGCAGCCAAGATCCCAGCGGACGCTACGAGCAGTACTTC
J gene: TRBJ2-7; D gene: NA; clone size: few; V gene: TRBV2; CDR3 protein: CASSNSATRQYF; CDR3 DNA: TGTGCCAGCTCGAACAGCGCTACGAGGCAGTACTTC
J gene: TRBJ2-7; D gene: TRBD2; clone size: NA; V gene: TRBV12-3/TRBV12-4; CDR3 protein: CASSSSSGSSYEQYF; CDR3 DNA: TGTGCCAGCAGTTCTTCTAGCGGGAGCTCCTACGAGCAGTACTTC
J gene: TRBJ2-2; D gene: NA; clone size: NA; V gene: TRBV7-3; CDR3 protein: CASSPGTTYTGELFF; CDR3 DNA: TGTGCCAGCAGCCCCGGCACTACCTACACCGGGGAGCTGTTTTTT
J gene: TRBJ2-1; D gene: NA; clone size: few; V gene: TRBV12-3/TRBV12-4; CDR3 protein: CASSLMKGNNEQFF; CDR3 DNA: TGTGCCAGCAGTTTAATGAAAGGTAACAATGAGCAGTTCTTC
J gene: TRBJ2-3; D gene: NA; clone size: many; V gene: TRBV20-1; CDR3 protein: CSASRGSTDTQYF; CDR3 DNA: TGCAGTGCTAGTAGGGGAAGCACAGATACGCAGTATTTT
J gene: TRBJ2-6; D gene: TRBD1; clone size: NA; V gene: TRBV6-2/TRBV6-3; CDR3 protein: CASSSPRQGQSSGANVLTF; CDR3 DNA: TGTGCCAGCAGCTCTCCACGACAGGGACAAAGCTCTGGGGCCAACGTCCTGACTTTC
J gene: TRBJ1-1; D gene: NA; clone size: NA; V gene: TRBV6-5; CDR3 protein: CASSYSRGEPTEAFF; CDR3 DNA: TGTGCCAGCAGTTACTCGAGAGGGGAGCCCACTGAAGCTTTCTTT
J gene: TRBJ1-2; D gene: NA; clone size: few; V gene: TRBV3-1; CDR3 protein: CASSARGRDGYTF; CDR3 DNA: TGTGCCAGCAGCGCTCGGGGGCGCGATGGCTACACCTTC
J gene: TRBJ1-2; D gene: NA; clone size: NA; V gene: TRBV20-1; CDR3 protein: CSAALTGGYGYTF; CDR3 DNA: TGCAGTGCGGCCCTAACGGGGGGCTATGGCTACACCTTC
J gene: TRBJ1-2; D gene: TRBD1; clone size: few; V gene: TRBV7-9; CDR3 protein: CASSSEGAGYTF; CDR3 DNA: TGTGCCAGCAGCTCAGAGGGGGCCGGCTACACCTTC
J gene: TRBJ1-5; D gene: TRBD1; clone size: NA; V gene: TRBV11-2; CDR3 protein: CASSPGQDHQPQHF; CDR3 DNA: TGTGCCAGCAGCCCGGGACAGGACCATCAGCCCCAGCATTTT
J gene: TRBJ1-5; D gene: NA; clone size: NA; V gene: TRBV12-3/TRBV12-4; CDR3 protein: CASSPSGGGQPQHF; CDR3 DNA: TGTGCCAGCAGCCCCTCGGGAGGGGGGCAGCCCCAGCATTTT
J gene: TRBJ2-7; D gene: TRBD2; clone size: NA; V gene: TRBV20-1; CDR3 protein: CSANPGGRAPYF; CDR3 DNA: TGCAGTGCTAACCCGGGCGGGAGGGCCCCGTACTTC
J gene: TRBJ1-2; D gene: NA; clone size: NA; V gene: TRBV12-3/TRBV12-4; CDR3 protein: CASSFSQEIYGYTF; CDR3 DNA: TGTGCCAGCAGTTTTAGCCAGGAAATCTATGGCTACACCTTC
J gene: TRBJ2-1; D gene: NA; clone size: once; V gene: TRBV4-3; CDR3 protein: CASSQRRNLDGKGNEQFF; CDR3 DNA: TGCGCCAGCAGCCAACGTCGAAATCTAGATGGGAAAGGTAATGAGCAGTTCTTC
J gene: TRBJ2-2; D gene: NA; clone size: NA; V gene: TRBV12-3/TRBV12-4; CDR3 protein: CASSLPLALTTGELFF; CDR3 DNA: TGTGCCAGCAGTTTACCGCTAGCCTTAACCACCGGGGAGCTGTTTTTT